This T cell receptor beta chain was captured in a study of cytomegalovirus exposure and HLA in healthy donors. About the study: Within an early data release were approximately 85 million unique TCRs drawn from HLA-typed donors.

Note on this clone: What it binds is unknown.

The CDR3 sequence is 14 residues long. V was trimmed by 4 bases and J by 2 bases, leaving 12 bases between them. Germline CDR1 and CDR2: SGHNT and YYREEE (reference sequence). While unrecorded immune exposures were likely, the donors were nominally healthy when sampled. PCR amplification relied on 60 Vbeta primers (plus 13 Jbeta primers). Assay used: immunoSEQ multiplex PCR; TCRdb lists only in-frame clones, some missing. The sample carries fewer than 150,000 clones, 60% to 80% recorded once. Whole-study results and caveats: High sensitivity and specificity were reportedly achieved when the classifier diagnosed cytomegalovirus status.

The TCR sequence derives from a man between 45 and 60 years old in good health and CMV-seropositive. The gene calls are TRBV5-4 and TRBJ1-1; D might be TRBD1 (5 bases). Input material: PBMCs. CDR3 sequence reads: CASSLIGDNTEAFF. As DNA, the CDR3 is TGTGCCAGCAGCCTCATAGGGGATAACACTGAAGCTTTCTTT.